Listed below are T cell receptor beta chains from one sample, sequenced in a study of technical replicates of blood from a few donors. Method: immunoSEQ multiplex PCR; TCRdb's copy keeps in-frame clones and lacks some. This table holds about 83,000 clones, roughly 96% found once. Sequencing was done on a sample of T cells isolated from PBMCs. The receptors derive from a human donor in good health. Both conserved end residues are part of each CDR3. Fields, in order: J gene, clone size, D gene, V gene, CDR3 DNA, CDR3 protein. The D gene is left open where the match is weak. Clone size is not always given. Where it is, it says once, few, many or a class for expanded clones.

TRBJ1-1,NA,NA,TRBV10-3,TGTGCCATCACCCAGGGTGAAAACACTGAAGCTTTCTTT,CAITQGENTEAFF
TRBJ1-4,once,NA,TRBV19,TGTGCCAGTAGTACGGTATTTAATGAAAAACTGTTTTTT,CASSTVFNEKLFF
TRBJ2-7,NA,TRBD1,TRBV14,TGTGCCAGCAGCCACGGACAGGGGGCTTCCTACGAGCAGTACTTC,CASSHGQGASYEQYF
TRBJ2-4,NA,NA,TRBV7-9,TGTGCCAGCAGCTCGAACAGCCTAGCCAAAAACATTCAGTACTTC,CASSSNSLAKNIQYF
TRBJ2-7,NA,NA,TRBV4-3,TGCGCCAGCAGCCAGGACAGCTCCTACGAGCAGTACTTC,CASSQDSSYEQYF
TRBJ2-3,NA,NA,TRBV2,TGTGCCAGCCCCCATTTCACAGATACGCAGTATTTT,CASPHFTDTQYF
TRBJ2-1,NA,NA,TRBV6-5,TGTGCCAGCAGTCAGGGGAGTGCCCCGGGTCAGCAGTTCTTC,CASSQGSAPGQQFF
TRBJ2-1,NA,TRBD2,TRBV19,TGTGCCAGTAGTACAACTAGCGGGAGCGAGCAGTTCTTC,CASSTTSGSEQFF
TRBJ2-6,NA,TRBD1,TRBV5-4,TGTGCCAGCAGGCCTCCCGGGACAGGGGTTGGGGCCAACGTCCTGACTTTC,CASRPPGTGVGANVLTF
TRBJ2-3,NA,TRBD2,TRBV10-3,TGTGCCAGCCGGACTAGCGCGGGAGATACGCAGTATTTT,CASRTSAGDTQYF
TRBJ2-1,NA,NA,TRBV9,TGTGCCAGCCAGGGGGGCGCCTACAATGAGCAGTTCTTC,CASQGGAYNEQFF
TRBJ2-1,NA,TRBD2,TRBV27,TGTGCCAGCAGTTTAGTAGCGGGAGTTTCATACAATGAGCAGTTCTTC,CASSLVAGVSYNEQFF
TRBJ2-1,NA,NA,TRBV6-5,TGTGCCAGCAGTTACTCGATTACCCAGGGTGGGGATGAGCAGTTCTTC,CASSYSITQGGDEQFF
TRBJ1-1,NA,NA,TRBV9,TGTGCCAGCAGCGGCGACGGGATGAACACTGAAGCTTTCTTT,CASSGDGMNTEAFF
TRBJ1-2,NA,NA,TRBV6-5,TGTGCCAGCAGCCCCAGACAACGCCCTCCCTATGGCTACACCTTC,CASSPRQRPPYGYTF
TRBJ2-7,NA,NA,TRBV9,TGTGCCAGCAGCGGGCCCAATCGCTACGAGCAGTACTTC,CASSGPNRYEQYF
TRBJ2-7,NA,TRBD1,TRBV19,TGTGCCAGTAGTAGGGGACAGGGGGCATCCTACGAGCAGTACTTC,CASSRGQGASYEQYF
TRBJ1-1,NA,NA,TRBV7-9,TGTGCCGTTCGGGGTCCCACTGAAGCTTTCTTT,CAVRGPTEAFF
TRBJ2-3,NA,NA,TRBV5-5,TGTGCCAGCAGCTTGGATAGGGAGACAGATACGCAGTATTTT,CASSLDRETDTQYF
TRBJ2-7,NA,TRBD1,TRBV27,TGTGCCAGCAGCCCACAGGGGGAATACGAGCAGTACTTC,CASSPQGEYEQYF
TRBJ1-2,NA,NA,TRBV11-3,TGTGCCAGCAGCCGCCGGCAGGATGATGGCTACACCTTC,CASSRRQDDGYTF
TRBJ1-2,NA,NA,TRBV2,TGTGCCACCAACCCCCGGGGTCTTCGGGGCTACACCTTC,CATNPRGLRGYTF